Following are 10 T cell receptor beta chains from one sample sequenced in a study of T cell responses to AZD1222 COVID-19 vaccine (dated by TCRdb to 2020 to 2022). Library preparation used the immunoSEQ multiplex PCR assay. TCRdb holds this immuneACCESS table with in-frame rearrangements only. Some clones are missing; in checked studies, unresolved V genes explain under half, and the rest has no known cause. Across this sample there are under 130,000 clones, with more than 70% seen only once. In total, the top ten clones hold 9% to 9.5% of the sample. Taken with the paper, the label for time point translates to: baseline before first vaccination. Sequenced here: peripheral blood, sampled on day 0 of AZD1222 vaccination. The receptors originated from an adult in good health.

This chain joins TRBV7-9 and TRBJ1-5; TRBD1 might be the D (6 bases). The germline V gene encodes CDR1 SEHNR and CDR2 FQNEAQ (reference sequence). V lost 5 bases to trimming and J lost 6 bases, with 11 bases between them. This CDR3 region has 13 residues. CDR3 sequence (DNA): TGTGCCAGCAGCCCGACGGGGGCTCAGCCCCAGCATTTT. Its translation: CASSPTGAQPQHF.

The chain has TRBV27 and TRBJ2-1; 10 bases map to TRBD2. V was pared by 7 bases and J by 6 bases, with 9 bases of the junction left unmatched. This CDR3 has 15 amino acids. From germline, CDR1 is MNHEY and CDR2 SMNVEV (reference sequence). The CDR3 protein is CASKVSGRVLNEQFF. For the CDR3, the DNA is TGTGCCAGCAAGGTGAGCGGGAGGGTCCTCAATGAGCAGTTCTTC.

This chain links TRBV19 with TRBJ1-2; TRBD1 matches 7 bases. The CDR3 is made up of 15 amino acids. Germline assignment: CDR1 LNHDA and CDR2 SQIVND (reference sequence). J lost 8 bases, V lost 7 bases, and 16 bases had no gene match. The CDR3 DNA reads as TGTGCCAGTACCATCGGACCGGGACAGCTGATGGGCTACACCTTC. It is translated as CASTIGPGQLMGYTF.

The rearrangement joins TRBV30 to TRBJ1-2; D unclear. CDR3 size: 13 residues. Germline V CDR1 and CDR2: GTSNPN, SVGIG (reference sequence). The ends were cut back, 7 bases at V and 7 bases at J, with 19 bases in the middle. CDR3 sequence reads: CASITTGMAGYTF. The CDR3 DNA follows: TGTGCCTCGATTACGACGGGGATGGCTGGCTACACCTTC.

The gene calls are TRBV28 and TRBJ2-1; 7 bases are a match to TRBD1. Per the germline V gene, CDR1 is MDHEN and CDR2 is SYDVKM. The CDR3 consists of 16 residues. Losses at the gene ends were 3 bases for V and 4 bases for J; bases not matched to a gene: 9. Here the CDR3 reads CASSFGTGDLYNEQFF. CDR3 DNA: TGTGCCAGCAGTTTCGGCACAGGGGATTTGTACAATGAGCAGTTCTTC.

V gene TRBV18 combines with J gene TRBJ2-5; 8 nucleotides agree with TRBD1. Trimming at V came to 4 bases and at J to 5 bases, leaving 3 bases not matched to a gene. Germline V gene lookup returns CDR1 KGHSH and CDR2 LQKENI. CDR3 size: 13 residues. The CDR3 sequence: CASSRQGYETQYF. CDR3 sequence (DNA): TGTGCCAGCTCACGACAGGGGTACGAGACCCAGTACTTC.

This rearrangement joins TRBV11-2 to TRBJ2-2, with D unresolved. The V end lost 1 base, the J end lost 0 bases, and 3 bases lay between the germline ends. The CDR3 is made up of 14 amino acids. Germline V lookup: CDR1 SGHAT, CDR2 FQNNGV. Here the CDR3 reads CASSLVANTGELFF. As DNA, the CDR3 is TGTGCCAGCAGCTTAGTAGCGAACACCGGGGAGCTGTTTTTT.

This sequence joins TRBV28 and TRBJ1-1, with TRBD1 as a possible D gene (5 bases). V shed 1 base and J shed 8 bases, with 11 bases lying between them. This CDR3 has 13 residues. Germline V gene data show CDR1 as MDHEN and CDR2 as SYDVKM. The CDR3 reads CASSLFREGEAFF. Written as DNA, the CDR3 is TGTGCCAGCAGTTTATTCAGGGAGGGGGAAGCTTTCTTT.

This chain connects TRBV19 to TRBJ1-2; unclear D gene. The V gene's germline CDR1 is LNHDA and CDR2 SQIVND (reference sequence). V shed 6 bases and J shed 0 bases, with 8 bases lying between them. This CDR3 has 13 residues. The CDR3 nucleotides read TGTGCCAGTAGCGTTTATTCTAACTATGGCTACACCTTC. This translates into CASSVYSNYGYTF.

J is TRBJ1-5 and V is TRBV7-9, with 10 bases that match TRBD1. J was trimmed by 2 bases and V by 5 bases; bases with no gene match: 6. This CDR3 contains 16 residues. Germline assignment: CDR1 SEHNR and CDR2 FQNEAQ (reference sequence). The CDR3 reads CASSETGGAGNQPQHF. The CDR3 region has the DNA TGTGCCAGCAGCGAGACAGGGGGCGCCGGCAATCAGCCCCAGCATTTT.